This T cell receptor beta chain derives from a study of T cell repertoires in aging, cancer and after chemotherapy. Study-wide results and caveats: No conclusions about immunological memory after chemotherapy can be drawn from the repertoire data.

TCR beta rearrangements were amplified from peripheral blood genomic DNA. Multiplex touch-down PCR with TRB-A/B primers amplified rearranged V-D-J TRB sequences. MiXCR, run by TCRdb on the multiplex PCR reads, gives a single entry per CDR3 protein. The sample includes around 12,000 distinct CDR3 sequences, approximately 40% seen only once; the top ten take less than 8.5%. This clonotype was seen just once. Its target is not known. The clonotype originates from a human donor in good health. The donor label of this sample is uncertain. Input material: blood.

In DNA form, the CDR3 reads TGTGCCAGCAGTACAGACAGGGTAATAAACTATGGCTACACCTTC. This codes for CASSTDRVINYGYTF. The rearrangement links TRBV6-1 to TRBJ1-2; 7 bases line up with TRBD1. The CDR3 loop spans 15 amino acids. The ends lost 5 bases at V and 2 bases at J; junction bases unmatched: 8. Per germline, CDR1 MNHNS and CDR2 SASEGT.